Presented here are 26 T cell receptor beta chains from one specimen sequenced in a study of Ad26.COV2.S vaccination and SARS-CoV-2 variants. Only in-frame clones appear in the TCRdb table, and some are missing; sequencing was by immunoSEQ multiplex PCR. Here the sample spans approximately 420,000 clones, approximately 90% being singletons. Treatment given: approximately 18 received Ad26.COV2.S at low or high dose, single or two shots; roughly five received placebo; per-sample allocation not given. Sampling was done on day 63 after the first vaccine or placebo injection. The source material was peripheral blood, sampled in a trial of Ad26.COV2.S vaccine versus placebo. These receptors were obtained from a person between 18 and 65 years old who received the Ad26.COV2.S COVID-19 vaccine or a placebo.

The J gene is TRBJ1-3, the V gene TRBV25-1; TRBD1 aligns across 8 bases. The CDR3 consists of 17 residues. Germline CDR1 is MGHDK and CDR2 is SYGVNS. Germline trimming cut 0 bases from V and 4 bases from J; bases unmatched to any gene: 8. The CDR3 DNA follows: TGTGCCAGCAGTGAATATTGGGACAGGAACGGGGGAAACACCATATATTTT. It translates to CASSEYWDRNGGNTIYF.

This clone was found once. The V gene is TRBV2, the J gene TRBJ2-5, with D perhaps assigned TRBD1 or TRBD2 (7 bases each). Trimming stripped 6 bases from V and 7 bases from J, with 24 bases between. Germline lookup yields CDR1 SNHLY and CDR2 FYNNEI. The CDR3 length is 16 residues. CDR3 in DNA: TGTGCCAGCAGGTACAGGGGAGGGCGAGCGTGGGTGACCCAGTACTTC. This translates into CASRYRGGRAWVTQYF.

The V call is TRBV7-2, the J call TRBJ2-1; 9 nucleotides align to TRBD2. This CDR3 is built from 17 residues. With V trimmed by 5 bases and J by 5 bases, 13 bases remained unmatched. The germline V gene has CDR1 SGHTA and CDR2 FQGNSA. This CDR3 reads CASSLSAGGTLHNEQFF. The CDR3 nucleotides are TGTGCCAGCAGCCTCTCGGCGGGGGGGACTCTACACAATGAGCAGTTCTTC.

The chain joins TRBV7-2 to TRBJ1-2; 7 bases align to TRBD1. V was clipped by 3 bases and J by 2 bases; unmatched bases: 6. Germline V gene lookup returns CDR1 SGHTA and CDR2 FQGNSA. This CDR3 is built from 15 residues. CDR3 sequence: CASSFDRAGNYGYTF. For the CDR3, the DNA is TGTGCCAGCAGCTTCGACAGGGCAGGGAACTATGGCTACACCTTC.

The chain recombines TRBV1 with TRBJ2-5. TRBV1 is labeled a pseudogene. This CDR3 contains 17 residues. The CDR3 here is CTSSQDLGPRRLETQYF. The CDR3 nucleotides read TGCACCAGCAGCCAAGATCTAGGGCCTCGAAGATTGGAGACCCAGTACTTC.

The chain uses TRBV5-1 and TRBJ2-5; TRBD1 matches 8 bases. CDR1 SGHRS and CDR2 YFSETQ come from the germline V gene. V trimming: 1 base; J trimming: 4 bases; junction bases outside the gene matches: 6. CDR3 size: 15 residues. In nucleotides, the CDR3 is TGCGCCAGCAGCTTGAAGGGCAGGGGGCCAGAGACCCAGTACTTC. This gives the protein CASSLKGRGPETQYF.

The chain carries TRBV15 and TRBJ2-7; D is unclear. Trimming stripped 0 bases from V and 3 bases from J, with 6 bases between. CDR3 length: 13 residues. From germline, CDR1 is LNHNV and CDR2 YYDKDF (reference sequence). CDR3 loop: CATSREIGYEQYF. The CDR3 nucleotides read TGTGCCACCAGCAGAGAAATCGGCTACGAGCAGTACTTC.

V gene TRBV28 combines with J gene TRBJ1-5; 9 nucleotides align to TRBD1. Germline loops: CDR1 MDHEN, CDR2 SYDVKM. CDR3 length: 14 residues. The J segment lost 6 bases and the V segment lost 6 bases, leaving 6 bases of the junction unmatched. In DNA, the CDR3 is TGTGCCAGCAGGCAAGGGACAGGGCGTCAGCCCCAGCATTTT. It yields the protein CASRQGTGRQPQHF.

V and J are TRBV5-8 and TRBJ1-3, with D possibly being TRBD1 (5 bases). Germline V gives CDR1 SGHTS, CDR2 YDEGEE. The CDR3 contains 18 residues. V gave up 0 bases and J gave up 2 bases, with 18 bases separating them. CDR3 in DNA: TGTGCCAGCAGCTTGGCCGGGGGAGTTCAGCGACCTGGAAACACCATATATTTT. Encoded protein: CASSLAGGVQRPGNTIYF.

The chain has TRBV27 and TRBJ2-3, with TRBD2 matching 10 bases. V lost 4 bases to trimming and J lost 4 bases; unmatched junction nucleotides: 11. Per the germline V gene, CDR1 is MNHEY and CDR2 is SMNVEV (reference sequence). This CDR3 region has 17 residues. The CDR3 bases are TGTGCCAGCAGTTCCCCTAGCGGGGGCCCGGTTTCAGATACGCAGTATTTT. Protein: CASSSPSGGPVSDTQYF.

The J gene is TRBJ2-3, the V gene TRBV7-9; either TRBD1 or TRBD2 may supply D (5 bases each). With 3 bases removed from V and 1 base from J, the gap between germline ends came to 11 bases. In germline, CDR1 is SEHNR, CDR2 FQNEAQ (reference sequence). The CDR3 spans 15 residues. The CDR3 protein is CASSLPRDGTDTQYF. The CDR3 DNA is TGTGCCAGCAGCTTGCCCAGGGACGGCACAGATACGCAGTATTTT.

V is TRBV10-3 and J is TRBJ1-3, with D tentatively TRBD1 (5 bases). The germline V and J ends were trimmed by 3 bases and 4 bases, with 10 bases remaining between them. The CDR3 totals 14 residues. The V gene's germline CDR1 is ENHRY and CDR2 SYGVKD. CDR3 in DNA: TGTGCCATCAGTGACACCGGGACCGGAAACACCATATATTTT. This sequence encodes CAISDTGTGNTIYF.

V usage is TRBV4-2 and J usage is TRBJ1-2; possibly TRBD1 for D (6 bases). Germline V gene sequence: CDR1 LGHNA, CDR2 YNFKEQ. Deletions cut 0 bases from V and 5 bases from J, with 13 bases between. CDR3 length: 15 residues. CDR3 loop: CASSQELGGGYGYTF. As DNA, the CDR3 is TGTGCCAGCAGCCAAGAGTTGGGGGGCGGGTATGGCTACACCTTC.

Only one count was recorded for this clone. The chain uses TRBV6-1 and TRBJ1-5; no reliable D call. The V end was cut by 4 bases, the J end by 1 base, with 14 bases between. The CDR3 contains 16 residues. In germline, CDR1 is MNHNS, CDR2 SASEGT. CDR3 bases: TGTGCCAGCAGTGGGCTACTCCCCACAAGCAATCAGCCCCAGCATTTT. It translates to CASSGLLPTSNQPQHF.

The V gene is TRBV18, the J gene TRBJ1-1; D might be TRBD1 (6 bases). The germline gives CDR1 KGHSH, CDR2 LQKENI. The germline V and J ends were trimmed by 4 bases and 3 bases, with 9 bases remaining between them. The CDR3 spans 13 residues. The CDR3 bases are TGTGCCAGCTCACAATCAGGGGACACTGAAGCTTTCTTT. This translates into CASSQSGDTEAFF.

V usage is TRBV4-1 and J usage is TRBJ1-5, with D unclear. There are 17 residues in the CDR3. CDR1 MGHRA and CDR2 YSYEKL come from the germline V gene. Trimming stripped 0 bases from V and 3 bases from J, with 15 bases between. The chain's CDR3 is CASSQDTNTLPNQPQHF. CDR3 DNA: TGCGCCAGCAGCCAAGATACGAACACCCTCCCCAATCAGCCCCAGCATTTT.

This rearrangement joins TRBV7-5 to TRBJ1-2; the listed D gene, TRBD1, was not tested against the DNA. TRBV7-5 represents a pseudogene. The CDR3 length is 15 residues. The CDR3 region is CARSPPDRDVNGYTF. The CDR3 bases are TGTGCCAGAAGCCCACCGGACAGGGACGTTAATGGCTACACCTTC.

This rearrangement joins TRBV7-8 to TRBJ1-4, with TRBD1 matching over 7 bases. With 4 bases clipped from V and 7 bases from J, the junction kept 18 bases outside the gene matches. The CDR3 sequence is 18 residues long. Germline CDR1 is SGHVS and CDR2 is FQNEAQ. The CDR3 is CASSSDPQGGGVSEKLFF. For the CDR3, the DNA is TGTGCCAGCAGCTCCGACCCTCAGGGGGGGGGAGTGAGTGAAAAACTGTTTTTT.

This chain links TRBV6-5 with TRBJ2-1; TRBD1 matches at 10 bases. V was pared by 5 bases and J by 9 bases, with 10 bases of the junction left unmatched. The CDR3 spans 15 residues. Per germline, CDR1 MNHEY and CDR2 SVGAGI. CDR3 nucleotide sequence: TGTGCCAGCAGTCCACCCGGGACAGGGGTGGGTGAGCAGTTCTTC. This encodes CASSPPGTGVGEQFF.

This sequence joins TRBV2 and TRBJ2-5; perhaps TRBD1 as D (5 bases). Per germline, CDR1 SNHLY and CDR2 FYNNEI. The CDR3 is 16 residues long. Trimming shortened V by 0 bases and J by 4 bases, and 15 bases separated the two germline ends. CDR3 in amino acids: CASSEARASRGETQYF. CDR3 DNA: TGTGCCAGCAGTGAAGCAAGGGCCTCTAGGGGAGAGACCCAGTACTTC.

The chain carries TRBV7-9 and TRBJ2-7, with 9 bases fitting TRBD1. V gave up 8 bases and J gave up 5 bases; unmatched junction bases: 7. This CDR3 spans 13 amino acids. The germline V gene has CDR1 SEHNR and CDR2 FQNEAQ (reference sequence). As DNA, the CDR3 is TGTGCCAGCGGGGGACAGGGACACCACGAGCAGTACTTC. Encoded protein: CASGGQGHHEQYF.

The chain employs TRBV28 and TRBJ2-1; weak D call: TRBD2 (5 bases). CDR3 length: 13 residues. From germline, CDR1 is MDHEN and CDR2 SYDVKM. Between the trimmed V and J ends, which lost 8 bases and 3 bases, there was a span of 11 bases. The CDR3 DNA is TGTGCCAGCCGGGGTAGGATCTACAATGAGCAGTTCTTC. This encodes CASRGRIYNEQFF.

The chain combines TRBV29-1 with TRBJ2-3; D call uncertain. Per the germline V gene, CDR1 is SQVTM and CDR2 is ANQGSEA. The CDR3 totals 10 residues. V was shortened by 6 bases and J by 3 bases, with 4 bases between the two germline ends. CDR3 nucleotide sequence: TGCAGCGTGGTGACAGATACGCAGTATTTT. Translated: CSVVTDTQYF.

The chain uses TRBV10-3 and TRBJ2-3; 9 bases are shared with TRBD1. Trimming removed 5 bases from V and 2 bases from J; junction bases left unmatched: 14. This CDR3 has 18 amino acids. In germline, CDR1 is ENHRY, CDR2 SYGVKD. CDR3 sequence reads: CAISQGDGTGTNTDTQYF. CDR3 DNA: TGTGCCATCAGTCAGGGGGACGGGACAGGGACAAACACAGATACGCAGTATTTT.

The V gene is TRBV5-4, the J gene TRBJ1-1, with D uncertain. The CDR3 extends over 14 amino acids. CDR1 SGHNT and CDR2 YYREEE come from the germline V gene (reference sequence). V gave up 1 base and J gave up 8 bases, with 15 bases separating them. CDR3 coding DNA: TGTGCCAGCAGCTTGCACCCGGGATACCCCGAAGCTTTCTTT. Amino acid sequence: CASSLHPGYPEAFF.

This rearrangement joins TRBV29-1 to TRBJ1-2; 8 bases align to TRBD1. V gave up 7 bases and J gave up 7 bases; unmatched junction bases: 8. From germline, CDR1 is SQVTM and CDR2 ANQGSEA. This CDR3 has 12 residues. DNA of the CDR3: TGCAGCGAAGGACAGGGAGCGGTTGGCTACACCTTC. Its translation: CSEGQGAVGYTF.